A single sample is the source of the 17 T cell receptor beta chains below, sequenced in a study of Ad26.COV2.S vaccination and SARS-CoV-2 variants. Sample treatment: some 20 received Ad26.COV2.S at low or high dose, single or two shots; about 5 received placebo; per-sample allocation not given. Day 63 after the first injection of vaccine or placebo was the sampling time. TCRdb's copy holds only in-frame clones and misses some; the assay was immunoSEQ multiplex PCR. The sample carries 400,000 to 500,000 clones, nearly 90% recorded once. Sample: peripheral blood, taken in a trial of Ad26.COV2.S vaccine versus placebo. Source of these receptors: a person between 18 and 65 years old who received the Ad26.COV2.S COVID-19 vaccine or a placebo.

V is TRBV7-3 and J is TRBJ1-6; D possibly corresponds to TRBD1 (5 bases). The CDR3 totals 14 residues. The V gene lost 6 bases and the J gene lost 6 bases, with 12 bases spanning the gap. The germline V gene encodes CDR1 SGHTA and CDR2 FQGTGA. CDR3 nucleotide sequence: TGTGCCAGCAGACGACAGAACCTTAATTCACCCCTCCACTTT. The encoded protein is CASRRQNLNSPLHF.

V usage is TRBV18 and J usage is TRBJ1-5; D unresolved. CDR1 is KGHSH and CDR2 is LQKENI in the germline V gene. Trimming cost V 4 bases and J 6 bases, with 7 bases left between them. The CDR3 is 12 residues long. CDR3 sequence reads: CASSLDGQPQHF. The DNA of the CDR3 is TGTGCCAGCTCACTCGATGGTCAGCCCCAGCATTTT.

The chain recombines TRBV5-6 with TRBJ2-7; D assignment may be TRBD1 or TRBD2 (5 bases each). Trimming stripped 4 bases from V and 3 bases from J, with 11 bases between. Germline V gene data show CDR1 as SGHDT and CDR2 as YYEEEE. CDR3 length: 13 residues. CDR3 sequence reads: CASSKGRGYEQYV. DNA of the CDR3: TGTGCCAGCAGCAAGGGACGCGGCTACGAGCAGTACGTC.

This chain connects TRBV18 to TRBJ2-5; D is ambiguous. Germline CDR1 and CDR2: KGHSH and LQKENI. With 3 bases removed from V and 5 bases from J, the gap between germline ends came to 10 bases. The CDR3 sequence is 13 residues long. The CDR3 region has the DNA TGTGCCAGCTCACCGAGTATGGTGGAGACCCAGTACTTC. Amino acid sequence: CASSPSMVETQYF.

The V call is TRBV18, the J call TRBJ2-7, with 12 positions matching TRBD2. The CDR3 totals 16 residues. Germline CDR1 reads KGHSH; CDR2 reads LQKENI. The trim removed 5 bases at V and 2 bases at J, leaving 7 bases unmatched. As DNA, the CDR3 is TGTGCCAGCTCAGTACTAGCGGGGGGCACCACCTACGAGCAGTACTTC. It translates to CASSVLAGGTTYEQYF. The variable domain in full, with the rest retrieved from reference TRBV18 and TRBJ2-7, is NAGVMQNPRHLVRRRGQEARLRCSPMKGHSHVYWYRQLPEEGLKFMVYLQKENIIDESGMPKERFSAEFPKEGPSILRIQQVVRGDSAAYFCASSVLAGGTTYEQYFGPGTRLTVT.

The chain employs TRBV7-9 and TRBJ1-1; no reliable D call. The CDR3 consists of 13 residues. Looked up from germline, CDR1 is SEHNR and CDR2 is FQNEAQ (reference sequence). V lost 1 base, J lost 11 bases, and 14 bases lay in between. CDR3 DNA: TGTGCCAGCAGCTTAGAAGTCCCAATCGGGGCTTTCTTT. Translating it yields CASSLEVPIGAFF.

This sequence joins TRBV27 and TRBJ2-3; perhaps D is TRBD1 or TRBD2 (5 bases each). V was clipped by 6 bases and J by 6 bases, with 22 bases between them. CDR3 length: 16 amino acids. Germline loops: CDR1 MNHEY, CDR2 SMNVEV (reference sequence). CDR3 sequence reads: CASSLGAGASLDTQYF. The DNA for the CDR3 is TGTGCCAGCAGCTTAGGGGCGGGCGCTTCGTTGGATACGCAGTATTTT.

CDR3 nucleotides: TGTGCCACCAGTGATTTGCCCGGGAGGTTCAACACCGGGGAGCTGTTTTTT. Its translation: CATSDLPGRFNTGELFF. The chain couples TRBV24-1 to TRBJ2-2; 7 bases are shared with TRBD2. J was trimmed by 2 bases and V by 0 bases; bases with no gene match: 5. Per the germline V gene, CDR1 is KGHDR and CDR2 is SFDVKD. The CDR3 contains 17 residues.

V and J are TRBV2 and TRBJ1-1; D gene ambiguous. Per germline, CDR1 SNHLY and CDR2 FYNNEI. With 1 base removed from V and 7 bases from J, the gap between germline ends came to 10 bases. The CDR3 runs 13 residues. The CDR3 DNA reads as TGTGCCAGCAGTGAAGAGGTCGCCTTTGAAGCTTTCTTT. Translation gives CASSEEVAFEAFF.

The gene calls are TRBV4-2 and TRBJ2-5; 14 bases map to TRBD2. The germline V gene encodes CDR1 LGHNA and CDR2 YNFKEQ. V was clipped by 4 bases and J by 2 bases; unmatched bases: 3. This CDR3 is built from 16 residues. The CDR3 DNA sequence: TGTGCCAGCAGCCTAAGACTAGCGGGGGGGCAAGAGACCCAGTACTTC. Its translation is CASSLRLAGGQETQYF.

The chain joins TRBV11-3 to TRBJ2-1, with D perhaps matching TRBD2 (5 bases). V shed 1 base and J shed 7 bases, with 14 bases lying between them. CDR1 SGHNT and CDR2 YENEEA come from the germline V gene. The CDR3 is 15 amino acids. The CDR3 DNA reads as TGTGCCAGCAGCTTAGGCCCGGACTCATTTAATGAGCAGTTCTTC. Translation: CASSLGPDSFNEQFF. Variable domain in full (rest from reference TRBV11-3 and TRBJ2-1): EAGVVQSPRYKIIEKKQPVAFWCNPISGHNTLYWYLQNLGQGPELLIRYENEEAVDDSQLPKDRFSAERLKGVDSTLKIQPAELGDSAVYLCASSLGPDSFNEQFFGPGTRLTVL.

The V gene is TRBV9, the J gene TRBJ2-3, with 9 bases matching TRBD2. CDR3 length equals 16 residues. Germline CDR1 SGDLS, CDR2 YYNGEE. Unmatched junction bases numbered 7, after V lost 3 bases and J lost 2 bases. The chain's CDR3 is CASSATGTSTTDTQYF. In DNA form, the CDR3 reads TGTGCCAGCAGCGCGACCGGGACTAGCACCACAGATACGCAGTATTTT.

The chain links TRBV4-3 to TRBJ1-2; no firm D call. This CDR3 spans 14 amino acids. From germline, CDR1 is LGHNA and CDR2 YSLEER. Trimming removed 1 base from V and 4 bases from J, with 10 bases in between. The CDR3 sequence: CASSQGPEGYGYTF. The DNA of the CDR3 is TGCGCCAGCAGCCAAGGACCGGAGGGCTATGGCTACACCTTC.

This chain links TRBV6-1 with TRBJ2-7; TRBD2 matches at 11 bases. The CDR3 runs 15 residues. Germline loops: CDR1 MNHNS, CDR2 SASEGT. V lost 1 base to trimming and J lost 4 bases; unmatched junction nucleotides: 3. CDR3 protein: CASSEGLAGFYEQYV. The DNA for the CDR3 is TGTGCCAGCAGTGAAGGACTAGCGGGATTTTACGAGCAGTACGTC.

This sequence joins TRBV3-1 (or the pseudogene TRBV3-2) and TRBJ2-5, with D possibly matching TRBD2 (6 bases). Germline values: CDR1 LGHDT, CDR2 YNNKEL (reference sequence). Trimming stripped 8 bases from V and 3 bases from J, with 25 bases between. CDR3 length: 17 residues. Here the CDR3 reads CASELPRRGEVEETQYF. CDR3 nucleotides: TGTGCCAGCGAACTCCCCCGGCGGGGAGAGGTGGAAGAGACCCAGTACTTC.

V is TRBV19 and J is TRBJ2-6; D perhaps matches TRBD2 (7 bases). Trimming pared 7 bases from V and 0 bases from J, leaving 10 bases between. From germline, CDR1 is LNHDA and CDR2 SQIVND (reference sequence). This CDR3 is built from 15 residues. CDR3 sequence reads: CASKGGDSGANVLTF. The CDR3 nucleotides read TGTGCCAGTAAGGGGGGGGACTCTGGGGCCAACGTCCTGACTTTC.

The rearrangement uses TRBV5-4 and TRBJ1-1; the D is unclear. The germline V and J ends were trimmed by 3 bases and 2 bases, with 5 bases remaining between them. CDR3 size: 12 residues. Germline V lookup: CDR1 SGHNT, CDR2 YYREEE (reference sequence). CDR3 sequence (DNA): TGTGCCAGCAGCTCTGTAAACACTGAAGCTTTCTTT. As protein: CASSSVNTEAFF.